What follows are 12 T cell receptor beta chains derived from one specimen sequenced in a study of response to subunit inactivated influenza vaccine. Via MiXCR, TCRdb re-called the RT-PCR reads, giving one row per CDR3 protein. The sample holds about 570,000 distinct CDR3 sequences, roughly 12% seen once. The same data also contributed to another study, on T cells expressing NK-cell markers. That work states: The authors made TCR beta cDNA libraries by 5'RACE template switching. This switching added a universal primer site and UMIs.

The sequenced sample was PBMCs from blood, obtained on the day of vaccination. The source of these receptors is a man aged 50 to 60 who received an inactivated influenza vaccine.

The table lists this clonotype with a few counts. V is TRBV5-1 and J is TRBJ2-3; no firm D call. Germline V lookup: CDR1 SGHRS, CDR2 YFSETQ. V lost 5 bases and J 0 bases, leaving 7 bases between the germline ends. This CDR3 region has 13 residues. CDR3 in amino acids: CASRETSTDTQYF. CDR3 sequence (DNA): TGCGCCAGCAGGGAGACTAGCACAGATACGCAGTATTTT.

CDR3 region: CASSVAGTGELFF. CDR3 bases: TGTGCCAGCAGCGTAGCAGGGACCGGGGAGCTGTTTTTT. This rearrangement joins TRBV9 to TRBJ2-2; TRBD1 might be the D (5 bases). Trimming shortened V by 0 bases and J by 5 bases, and 5 bases separated the two germline ends. The CDR3 is 13 residues long. Germline CDR1 and CDR2: SGDLS and YYNGEE.

Only a few counts were recorded for this clonotype. J is TRBJ2-4 and V is TRBV4-3, with a possible D match to TRBD2 (5 bases). The CDR3 length is 15 residues. Trimming took off 3 bases at V and 6 bases at J, with 15 bases between the two ends. Per the germline V gene, CDR1 is LGHNA and CDR2 is YSLEER. The CDR3 sequence is CASSQASQVPNIQYF. In DNA form, the CDR3 reads TGCGCCAGCAGCCAGGCTAGCCAGGTACCAAACATTCAGTACTTC.

This clonotype was detected ten times or more. The chain uses TRBV5-1 and TRBJ2-3; 8 positions agree with TRBD1. The CDR3 runs 15 residues. Trimming removed 4 bases from V and 0 bases from J; junction bases left unmatched: 4. Germline lookup yields CDR1 SGHRS and CDR2 YFSETQ. This chain's CDR3 is CASSRQGASTDTQYF. DNA of the CDR3: TGCGCCAGCAGCCGGCAGGGGGCGAGCACAGATACGCAGTATTTT.

This clonotype was seen repeatedly, ten times or more. The chain carries TRBV12-3 or TRBV12-4 and TRBJ1-3; TRBD1 might be the D (5 bases). CDR3 size: 15 residues. Trimming shortened V by 5 bases and J by 0 bases, and 11 bases separated the two germline ends. CDR3 sequence: CASSLRAGSGNTIYF. The CDR3 region has the DNA TGTGCCAGCAGTCTCAGGGCAGGCTCTGGAAACACCATATATTTT.

The rearrangement links TRBV20-1 to TRBJ2-1, with 9 bases aligning to TRBD2. This CDR3 comprises 14 residues. CDR1 DFQATT and CDR2 SNEGSKA come from the germline V gene (reference sequence). After removal of 8 bases from V and 2 bases from J, the junction contained 7 bases not matched to a gene. The CDR3 nucleotides are TGCAGTCCTCGAAAGCGGGAGGCCTACAATGAGCAGTTCTTC. Translation: CSPRKREAYNEQFF.

The chain employs TRBV6-2 or TRBV6-3 and TRBJ2-3; D could derive from TRBD1 or TRBD2 (5 bases each). The V end was cut by 4 bases, the J end by 3 bases, with 20 bases between. The CDR3 runs 17 residues. CDR1 is MNHEY, CDR2 SVGEGT, per germline. The CDR3 DNA reads TGTGCCAGCAGTTGGAGGCAGCAGGGATCCGTTACAGATACGCAGTATTTT. Its translation: CASSWRQQGSVTDTQYF.

There are a few counts of this clonotype. V usage is TRBV7-2 and J usage is TRBJ1-1; D is ambiguous. V lost 2 bases, J lost 6 bases, and 22 bases lay in between. Germline CDR1 reads SGHTA; CDR2 reads FQGNSA. The CDR3 has 17 amino acids. CDR3 region: CASSLPVRFPKRAEAFF. DNA of the CDR3: TGTGCCAGCAGCTTACCAGTTAGGTTCCCCAAGCGCGCTGAAGCTTTCTTT.

The chain joins TRBV20-1 to TRBJ2-1, with D perhaps TRBD2 (6 bases). V dropped 3 bases and J dropped 10 bases, with 16 bases sitting between them. The CDR3 has 13 amino acids. CDR1 DFQATT and CDR2 SNEGSKA come from the germline V gene (reference sequence). For the CDR3, the DNA is TGCAGTGCTAGGTCCCTCGGGGGAACGGAGCAGTTCTTC. This codes for CSARSLGGTEQFF.

This clonotype came up once. The V gene is TRBV20-1, the J gene TRBJ2-5, with 7 bases lining up with TRBD2. V lost 3 bases to trimming and J lost 5 bases; unmatched junction nucleotides: 3. From germline, CDR1 is DFQATT and CDR2 SNEGSKA (reference sequence). The CDR3 is made up of 12 amino acids. The CDR3 reads CSASAGVETQYF. The DNA of the CDR3 is TGCAGTGCTAGCGCGGGAGTTGAGACCCAGTACTTC.

This clonotype appeared a few times. The rearrangement joins TRBV4-2 to TRBJ1-6; D remains ambiguous. This CDR3 is 14 amino acids long. CDR1 is LGHNA, CDR2 YNFKEQ, per germline. With 1 base removed from V and 9 bases from J, the gap between germline ends came to 10 bases. The CDR3, as DNA: TGTGCCAGCAGCCAAGGGGGAAGTGGTTCACCCCTCCACTTT. It translates to CASSQGGSGSPLHF.

V gene TRBV5-1 combines with J gene TRBJ2-1; a possible D gene is TRBD2 (5 bases). Trimming took off 5 bases at V and 0 bases at J, with 9 bases between the two ends. CDR1 is SGHRS and CDR2 is YFSETQ in the germline V gene. The CDR3 loop spans 14 amino acids. Here the CDR3 reads CASRMRVSYNEQFF. CDR3 sequence (DNA): TGCGCCAGCAGGATGCGGGTCTCCTACAATGAGCAGTTCTTC.